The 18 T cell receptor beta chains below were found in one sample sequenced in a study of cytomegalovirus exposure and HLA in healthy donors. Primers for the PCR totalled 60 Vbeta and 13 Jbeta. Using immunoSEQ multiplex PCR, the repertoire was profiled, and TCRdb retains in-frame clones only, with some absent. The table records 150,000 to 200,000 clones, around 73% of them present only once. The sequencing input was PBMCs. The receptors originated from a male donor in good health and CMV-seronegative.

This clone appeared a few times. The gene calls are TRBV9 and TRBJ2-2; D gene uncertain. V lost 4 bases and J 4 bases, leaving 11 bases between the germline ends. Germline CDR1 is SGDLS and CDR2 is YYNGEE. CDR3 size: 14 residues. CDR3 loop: CASSRQVGTGELFF. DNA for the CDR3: TGTGCCAGCAGCCGGCAGGTTGGCACCGGGGAGCTGTTTTTT.

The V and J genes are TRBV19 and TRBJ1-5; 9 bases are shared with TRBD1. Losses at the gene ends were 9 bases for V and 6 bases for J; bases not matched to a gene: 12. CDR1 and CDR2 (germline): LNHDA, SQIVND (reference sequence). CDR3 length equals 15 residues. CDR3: CASYSGTGSRQPQHF. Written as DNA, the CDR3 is TGTGCCAGCTATTCCGGGACAGGGAGTCGTCAGCCCCAGCATTTT.

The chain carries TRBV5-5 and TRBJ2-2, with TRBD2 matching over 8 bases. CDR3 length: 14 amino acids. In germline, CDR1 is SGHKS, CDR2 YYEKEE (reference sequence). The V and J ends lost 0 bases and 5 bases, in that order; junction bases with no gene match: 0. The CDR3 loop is CASSLVAGTGELFF. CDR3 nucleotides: TGTGCCAGCAGCTTGGTAGCGGGAACCGGGGAGCTGTTTTTT.

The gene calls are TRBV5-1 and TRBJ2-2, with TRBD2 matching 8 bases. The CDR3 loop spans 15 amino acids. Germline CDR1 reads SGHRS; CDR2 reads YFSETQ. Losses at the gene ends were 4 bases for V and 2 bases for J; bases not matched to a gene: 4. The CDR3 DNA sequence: TGCGCCAGCAGCCCTACTAGCGGCAACACCGGGGAGCTGTTTTTT. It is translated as CASSPTSGNTGELFF. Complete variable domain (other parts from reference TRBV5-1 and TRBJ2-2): KAGVTQTPRYLIKTRGQQVTLSCSPISGHRSVSWYQQTPGQGLQFLFEYFSETQRNKGNFPGRFSGRQFSNSRSEMNVSTLELGDSALYLCASSPTSGNTGELFFGEGSRLTVL.

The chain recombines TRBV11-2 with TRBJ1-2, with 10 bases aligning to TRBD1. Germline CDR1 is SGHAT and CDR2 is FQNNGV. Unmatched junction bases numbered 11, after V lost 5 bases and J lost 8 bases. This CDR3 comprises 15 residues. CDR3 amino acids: CASSNRDRGLGGYTF. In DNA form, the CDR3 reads TGTGCCAGCAGCAACCGGGACAGGGGTTTAGGAGGCTACACCTTC.

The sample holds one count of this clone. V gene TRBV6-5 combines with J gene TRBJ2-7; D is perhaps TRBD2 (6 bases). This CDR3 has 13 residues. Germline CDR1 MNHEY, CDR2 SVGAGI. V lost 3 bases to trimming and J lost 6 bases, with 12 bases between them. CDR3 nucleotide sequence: TGTGCCAGCAGTTATTATCCTAGCGCCGAGCAGTACTTC. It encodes CASSYYPSAEQYF.

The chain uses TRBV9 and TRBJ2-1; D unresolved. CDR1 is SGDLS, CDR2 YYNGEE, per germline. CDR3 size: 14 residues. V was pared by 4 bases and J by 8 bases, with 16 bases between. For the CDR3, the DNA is TGTGCCAGCAGCTTACGTGGATCCGAGGATGAGCAGTTCTTC. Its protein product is CASSLRGSEDEQFF.

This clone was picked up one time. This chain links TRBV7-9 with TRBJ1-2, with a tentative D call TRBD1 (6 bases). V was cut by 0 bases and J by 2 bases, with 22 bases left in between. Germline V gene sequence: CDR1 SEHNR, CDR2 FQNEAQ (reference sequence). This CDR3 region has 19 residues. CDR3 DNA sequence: TGTGCCAGCAGCTTAGCTGGCAGGGGAGAGGTCTCGGGCAACTATGGCTACACCTTC. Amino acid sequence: CASSLAGRGEVSGNYGYTF.

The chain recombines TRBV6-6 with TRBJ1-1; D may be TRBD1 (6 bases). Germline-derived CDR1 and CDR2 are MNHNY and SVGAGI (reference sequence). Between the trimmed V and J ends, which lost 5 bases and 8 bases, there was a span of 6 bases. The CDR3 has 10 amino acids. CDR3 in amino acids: CASSRGEAFF. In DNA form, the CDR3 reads TGTGCCAGCAGTAGGGGGGAAGCTTTCTTT.

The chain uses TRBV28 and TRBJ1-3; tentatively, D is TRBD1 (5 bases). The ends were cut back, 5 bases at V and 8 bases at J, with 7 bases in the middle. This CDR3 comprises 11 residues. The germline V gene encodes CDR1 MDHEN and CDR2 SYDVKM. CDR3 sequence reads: CASSPGDTIYF. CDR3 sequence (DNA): TGTGCCAGCAGTCCGGGGGACACCATATATTTT. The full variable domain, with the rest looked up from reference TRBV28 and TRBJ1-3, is DVKVTQSSRYLVKRTGEKVFLECVQDMDHENMFWYRQDPGLGLRLIYFSYDVKMKEKGDIPEGYSVSREKKERFSLILESASTNQTSMYLCASSPGDTIYFGEGSWLTVV.

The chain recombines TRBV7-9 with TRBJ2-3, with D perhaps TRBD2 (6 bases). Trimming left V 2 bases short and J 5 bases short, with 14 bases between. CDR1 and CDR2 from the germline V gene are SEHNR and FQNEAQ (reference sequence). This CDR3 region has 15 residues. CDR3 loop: CASSLSGGVRDTQYF. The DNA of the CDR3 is TGTGCCAGCAGCTTAAGCGGCGGGGTTAGAGATACGCAGTATTTT.

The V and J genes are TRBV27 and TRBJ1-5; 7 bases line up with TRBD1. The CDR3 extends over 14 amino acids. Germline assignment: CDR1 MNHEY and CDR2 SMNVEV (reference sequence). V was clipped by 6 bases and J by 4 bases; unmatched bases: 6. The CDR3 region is CASSADRANQPQHF. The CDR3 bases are TGTGCCAGCAGCGCTGACAGGGCGAATCAGCCCCAGCATTTT.

The CDR3 spells CASSRTSGFTDTQYF. In nucleotides, the CDR3 is TGCGCCAGCAGCCGGACTAGCGGGTTCACAGATACGCAGTATTTT. The chain uses TRBV5-1 and TRBJ2-3, with TRBD2 matching 11 bases. V was pared by 4 bases and J by 2 bases, with 3 bases of the junction left unmatched. The germline CDR1 and CDR2 sequences are SGHRS and YFSETQ. This CDR3 is 15 amino acids long. The full variable domain, with the rest looked up from reference TRBV5-1 and TRBJ2-3, is KAGVTQTPRYLIKTRGQQVTLSCSPISGHRSVSWYQQTPGQGLQFLFEYFSETQRNKGNFPGRFSGRQFSNSRSEMNVSTLELGDSALYLCASSRTSGFTDTQYFGPGTRLTVL.

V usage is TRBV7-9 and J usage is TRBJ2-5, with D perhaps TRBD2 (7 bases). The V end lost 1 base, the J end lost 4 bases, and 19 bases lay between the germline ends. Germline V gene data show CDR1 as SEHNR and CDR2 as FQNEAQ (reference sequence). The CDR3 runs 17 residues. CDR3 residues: CASSLGKAGRGGETQYF. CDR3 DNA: TGTGCCAGCAGCTTAGGGAAAGCGGGAAGAGGGGGAGAGACCCAGTACTTC.

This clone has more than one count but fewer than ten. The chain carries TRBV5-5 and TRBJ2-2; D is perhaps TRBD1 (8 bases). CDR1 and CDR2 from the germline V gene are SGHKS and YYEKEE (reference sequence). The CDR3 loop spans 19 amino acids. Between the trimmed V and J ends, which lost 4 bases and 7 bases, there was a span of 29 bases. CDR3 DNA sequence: TGTGCCAGCAGCCAACACCGGGCGGGGGACAGGAGGAAGGACGGGGAGCTGTTTTTT. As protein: CASSQHRAGDRRKDGELFF. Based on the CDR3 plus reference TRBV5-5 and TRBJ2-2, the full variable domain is DAGVTQSPTHLIKTRGQQVTLRCSPISGHKSVSWYQQVLGQGPQFIFQYYEKEERGRGNFPDRFSARQFPNYSSELNVNALLLGDSALYLCASSQHRAGDRRKDGELFFGEGSRLTVL.

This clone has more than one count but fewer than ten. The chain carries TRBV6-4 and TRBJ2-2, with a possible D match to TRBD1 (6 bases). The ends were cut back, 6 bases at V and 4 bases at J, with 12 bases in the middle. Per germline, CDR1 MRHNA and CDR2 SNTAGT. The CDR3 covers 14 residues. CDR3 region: CASRTDSTTGELFF. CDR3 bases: TGTGCCAGCAGGACGGACAGCACCACCGGGGAGCTGTTTTTT.

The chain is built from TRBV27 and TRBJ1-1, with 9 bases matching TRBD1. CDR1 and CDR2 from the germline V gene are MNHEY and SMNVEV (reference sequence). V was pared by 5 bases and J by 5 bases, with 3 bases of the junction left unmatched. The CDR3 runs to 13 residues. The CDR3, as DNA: TGTGCCAGCAGTGGACAGGGGAATACTGAAGCTTTCTTT. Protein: CASSGQGNTEAFF.

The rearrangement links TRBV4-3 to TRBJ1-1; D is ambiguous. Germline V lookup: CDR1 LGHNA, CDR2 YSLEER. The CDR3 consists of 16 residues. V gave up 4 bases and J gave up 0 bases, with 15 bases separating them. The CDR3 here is CASSPSGTVMNTEAFF. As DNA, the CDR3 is TGCGCCAGCAGCCCCAGCGGCACAGTCATGAACACTGAAGCTTTCTTT.